This T cell receptor (beta chain) was identified during a study of blood T cells in healthy people across ages. This clonotype was found a few times. The antigen is not known. Possible read error: a much larger clone is one base away. The CDR3 runs 17 residues. Germline V lookup: CDR1 DFQATT, CDR2 SNEGSKA (reference sequence). A J-beta primer mix and a sample-barcoded 5' primer were used in a second PCR of roughly 6 to 11 cycles. Via MiXCR, TCRdb re-called the 5' RACE reads, giving one row per CDR3 protein. Among 550,000 to 600,000 distinct CDR3 sequences listed, roughly 48% were seen once. Study results and limitations: Since the PBMCs were unsorted, naive and antigen-experienced cells could not be conclusively compared. Long-lived donors carried more naive CD4+ cells and greater diversity than aged donors.

This chain uses TRBV20-1 with TRBJ2-1; D gene ambiguous. The J call is doubtful: the DNA matches TRBJ2-7 better. The TCR originated in an elderly man in good health. The material sequenced was blood. CDR3 nucleotide sequence: TGCAGTGCTAGAGACTCGACTGGGATAAGCTCCTACAATGAGCAGTACTTC. It codes for CSARDSTGISSYNEQYF.